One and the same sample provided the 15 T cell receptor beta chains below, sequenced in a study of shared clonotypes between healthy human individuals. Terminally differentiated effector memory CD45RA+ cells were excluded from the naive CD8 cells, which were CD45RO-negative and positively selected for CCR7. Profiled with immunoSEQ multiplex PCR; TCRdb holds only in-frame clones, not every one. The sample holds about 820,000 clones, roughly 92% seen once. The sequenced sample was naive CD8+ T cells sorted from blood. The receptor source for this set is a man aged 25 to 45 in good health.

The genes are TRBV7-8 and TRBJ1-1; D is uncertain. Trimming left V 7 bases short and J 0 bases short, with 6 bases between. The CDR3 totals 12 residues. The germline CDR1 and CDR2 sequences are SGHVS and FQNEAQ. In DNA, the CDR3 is TGTGCCAGCACGAGGGTGAACACTGAAGCTTTCTTT. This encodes CASTRVNTEAFF.

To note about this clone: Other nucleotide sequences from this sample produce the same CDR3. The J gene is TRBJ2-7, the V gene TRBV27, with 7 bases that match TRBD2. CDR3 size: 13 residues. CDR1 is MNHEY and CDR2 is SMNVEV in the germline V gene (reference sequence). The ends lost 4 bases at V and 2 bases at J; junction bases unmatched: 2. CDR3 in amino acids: CASSSGGAYEQYF. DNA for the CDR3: TGTGCCAGCAGTTCGGGAGGAGCCTACGAGCAGTACTTC.

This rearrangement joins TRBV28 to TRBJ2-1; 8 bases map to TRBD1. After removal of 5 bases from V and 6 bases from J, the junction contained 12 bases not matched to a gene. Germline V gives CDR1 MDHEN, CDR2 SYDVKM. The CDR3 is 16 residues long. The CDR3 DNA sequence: TGTGCCAGCAGTACCAGGGGGCACCCGGGGTTCAATGAGCAGTTCTTC. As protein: CASSTRGHPGFNEQFF.

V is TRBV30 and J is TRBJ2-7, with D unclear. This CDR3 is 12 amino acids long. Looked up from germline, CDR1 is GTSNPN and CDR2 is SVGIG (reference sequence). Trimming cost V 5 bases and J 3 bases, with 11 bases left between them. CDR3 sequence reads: CAWRYSLYEQYF. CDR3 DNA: TGTGCCTGGCGATACAGTCTCTACGAGCAGTACTTC.

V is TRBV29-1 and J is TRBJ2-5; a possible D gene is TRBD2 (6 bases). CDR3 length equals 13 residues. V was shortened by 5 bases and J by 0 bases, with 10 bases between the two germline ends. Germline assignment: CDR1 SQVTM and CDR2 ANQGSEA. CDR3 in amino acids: CSVIPSDQETQYF. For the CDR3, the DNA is TGCAGCGTTATTCCTAGCGACCAAGAGACCCAGTACTTC.

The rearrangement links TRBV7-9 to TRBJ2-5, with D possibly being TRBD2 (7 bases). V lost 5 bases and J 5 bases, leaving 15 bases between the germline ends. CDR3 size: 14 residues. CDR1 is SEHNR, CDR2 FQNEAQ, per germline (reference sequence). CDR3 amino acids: CASSRNRGAETQYF. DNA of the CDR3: TGTGCCAGCAGCCGCAACCGGGGGGCGGAGACCCAGTACTTC. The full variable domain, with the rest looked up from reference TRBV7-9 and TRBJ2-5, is DTGVSQNPRHKITKRGQNVTFRCDPISEHNRLYWYRQTLGQGPEFLTYFQNEAQLEKSRLLSDRFSAERPKGSFSTLEIQRTEQGDSAMYLCASSRNRGAETQYFGPGTRLLVL.

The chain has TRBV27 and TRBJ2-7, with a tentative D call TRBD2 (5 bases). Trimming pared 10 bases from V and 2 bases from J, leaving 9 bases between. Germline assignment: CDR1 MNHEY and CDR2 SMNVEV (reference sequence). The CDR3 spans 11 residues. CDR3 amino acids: CATGVAYEQYF. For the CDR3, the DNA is TGTGCCACCGGGGTGGCCTACGAGCAGTACTTC.

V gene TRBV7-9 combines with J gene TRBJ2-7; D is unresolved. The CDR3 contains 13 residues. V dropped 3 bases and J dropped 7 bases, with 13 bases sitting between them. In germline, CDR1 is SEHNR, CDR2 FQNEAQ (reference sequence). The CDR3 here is CASSFLTPWEQYF. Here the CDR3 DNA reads TGTGCCAGCAGCTTCCTGACCCCCTGGGAGCAGTACTTC.

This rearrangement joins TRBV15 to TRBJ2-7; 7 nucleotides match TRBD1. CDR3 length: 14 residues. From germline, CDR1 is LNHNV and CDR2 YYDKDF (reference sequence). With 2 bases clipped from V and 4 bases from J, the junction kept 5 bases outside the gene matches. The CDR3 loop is CATSRPGQTYEQYF. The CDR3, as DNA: TGTGCCACCAGCAGACCGGGACAGACGTACGAGCAGTACTTC.

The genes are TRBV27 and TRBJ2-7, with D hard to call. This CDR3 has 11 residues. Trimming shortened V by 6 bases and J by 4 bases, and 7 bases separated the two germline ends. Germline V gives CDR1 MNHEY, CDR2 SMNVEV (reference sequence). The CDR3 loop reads CASRQLYEQYF. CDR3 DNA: TGTGCCAGCAGACAGTTGTACGAGCAGTACTTC.

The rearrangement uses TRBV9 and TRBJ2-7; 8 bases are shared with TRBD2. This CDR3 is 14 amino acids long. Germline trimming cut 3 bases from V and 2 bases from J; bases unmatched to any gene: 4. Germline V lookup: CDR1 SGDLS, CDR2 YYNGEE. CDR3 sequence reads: CASSAGGEAYEQYF. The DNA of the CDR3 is TGTGCCAGCAGCGCCGGGGGGGAGGCCTACGAGCAGTACTTC. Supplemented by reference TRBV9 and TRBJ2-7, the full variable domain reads DSGVTQTPKHLITATGQRVTLRCSPRSGDLSVYWYQQSLDQGLQFLIQYYNGEERAKGNILERFSAQQFPDLHSELNLSSLELGDSALYFCASSAGGEAYEQYFGPGTRLTVT.

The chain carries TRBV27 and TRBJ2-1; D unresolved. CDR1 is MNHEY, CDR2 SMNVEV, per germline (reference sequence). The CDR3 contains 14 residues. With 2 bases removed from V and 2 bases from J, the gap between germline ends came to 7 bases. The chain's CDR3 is CASSLETAYNEQFF. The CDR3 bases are TGTGCCAGCAGTTTAGAGACGGCCTACAATGAGCAGTTCTTC.

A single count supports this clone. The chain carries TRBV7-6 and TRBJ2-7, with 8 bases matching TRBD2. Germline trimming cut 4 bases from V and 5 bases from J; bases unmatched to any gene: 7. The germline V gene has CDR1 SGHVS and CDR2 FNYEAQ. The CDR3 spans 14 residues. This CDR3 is CASSSGGAVNEQYF. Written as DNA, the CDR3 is TGTGCCAGCAGCTCCGGGGGGGCTGTGAACGAGCAGTACTTC.

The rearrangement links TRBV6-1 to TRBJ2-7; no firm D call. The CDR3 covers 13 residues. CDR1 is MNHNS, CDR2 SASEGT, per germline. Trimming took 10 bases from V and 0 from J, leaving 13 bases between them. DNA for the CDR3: TGTGCCATTCGGCGGAAAAGCTCCTACGAGCAGTACTTC. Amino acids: CAIRRKSSYEQYF.

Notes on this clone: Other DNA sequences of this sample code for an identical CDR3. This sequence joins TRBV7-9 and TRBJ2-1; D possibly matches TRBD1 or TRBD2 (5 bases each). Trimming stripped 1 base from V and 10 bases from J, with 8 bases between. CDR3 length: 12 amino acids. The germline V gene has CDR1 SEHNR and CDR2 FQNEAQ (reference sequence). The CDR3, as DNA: TGTGCCAGCAGCTTAGGTGGGGGAGAGCAGTTCTTC. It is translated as CASSLGGGEQFF.